This T cell receptor (beta chain) was retrieved from a study of cytomegalovirus exposure and HLA in healthy donors. V shed 8 bases and J 6 bases; nucleotides not matched to a gene: 6. Germline V CDR1 and CDR2: MNHNS, SASEGT. The CDR3 has 14 residues. Data came from immunoSEQ multiplex PCR; TCRdb stores just in-frame clones and leaves some out. This sample yields 110,000 to 150,000 clones, of which about 86% are seen a single time; roughly 7.7% belongs to the top ten. General study points: According to a subsequent analysis, TCR clusters identified in the first cohort showed a tendency to co-occur across the approximately 120 validation repertoires.

As regards this clone: Its antigen is not known.

This clonotype originated in a woman between 18 and 29 years old in good health and CMV-seropositive. The chain joins TRBV6-1 to TRBJ1-4, with 10 bases matching TRBD1. Sequencing was carried out using PBMCs. CDR3 region: CASLRQGAYEKLFF. DNA for the CDR3: TGTGCCAGCCTCAGACAGGGGGCATATGAAAAACTGTTTTTT.